Listed here are 8 T cell receptor beta chains from one sample, sequenced in a study of cytomegalovirus exposure and HLA in healthy donors. 13 Jbeta primers and 60 Vbeta primers were used for the PCR. Only in-frame clones appear in the TCRdb table, and some are missing; sequencing was by immunoSEQ multiplex PCR. The sample holds tens of thousands of clones, more than 70% seen once. The sample comprised PBMCs. Source of these receptors: a woman between 40 and 55 years old in good health and CMV-seropositive.

CDR3 sequence reads: CASSLDRGTYYGYTF. The CDR3 DNA reads as TGTGCCAGCAGCTTGGACAGGGGGACCTACTATGGCTACACCTTC. This sequence joins TRBV11-3 and TRBJ1-2, with 10 bases matching TRBD1. The V segment lost 3 bases and the J segment 3 bases; nucleotides outside the gene matches: 4. The CDR3 is 15 residues long. Germline CDR1 reads SGHNT; CDR2 reads YENEEA.

The rearrangement uses TRBV30 and TRBJ1-2, with 8 bases matching TRBD1. The CDR3 consists of 11 residues. Germline CDR1 and CDR2: GTSNPN and SVGIG (reference sequence). V was clipped by 3 bases and J by 8 bases; unmatched bases: 2. Here the CDR3 DNA reads TGTGCCTGGAGGACAGGGGTAGGCTACACCTTC. It is translated as CAWRTGVGYTF. Full variable domain (rest looked up from reference TRBV30 and TRBJ1-2): SQTIHQWPATLVQPVGSPLSLECTVEGTSNPNLYWYRQAAGRGLQLLFYSVGIGQISSEVPQNLSASRPQDRQFILSSKKLLLSDSGFYLCAWRTGVGYTFGSGTRLTVV.

The genes are TRBV7-9 and TRBJ1-2, with TRBD1 matching over 8 bases. The CDR3 spans 15 residues. CDR1 SEHNR and CDR2 FQNEAQ come from the germline V gene (reference sequence). The junction had 8 bases not matched to a gene; V was cut back by 4 bases and J by 4 bases. DNA for the CDR3: TGTGCCAGCAGCTCGAGGGACAGGACACTCTATGGCTACACCTTC. The encoded protein is CASSSRDRTLYGYTF. Filled out from reference TRBV7-9 and TRBJ1-2, the complete variable domain reads DTGVSQNPRHKITKRGQNVTFRCDPISEHNRLYWYRQTLGQGPEFLTYFQNEAQLEKSRLLSDRFSAERPKGSFSTLEIQRTEQGDSAMYLCASSSRDRTLYGYTFGSGTRLTVV.

This clone was found once. The CDR3 region has the DNA TGTGCCAGCAGTTATGCGGGGGCCGACTATGGCTACACCTTC. Its protein product is CASSYAGADYGYTF. The chain has TRBV6-6 and TRBJ1-2, with D tentatively TRBD1 (6 bases). Looked up from germline, CDR1 is MNHNY and CDR2 is SVGAGI (reference sequence). The CDR3 consists of 14 residues. The V end lost 3 bases, the J end lost 3 bases, and 11 bases lay between the germline ends.

V usage is TRBV7-3 and J usage is TRBJ1-1; D ambiguous. Trimming took off 4 bases at V and 2 bases at J, with 11 bases between the two ends. There are 14 residues in the CDR3. Germline assignment: CDR1 SGHTA and CDR2 FQGTGA. CDR3 DNA sequence: TGTGCCAGCAGCTCGGGATGGCCAAACACTGAAGCTTTCTTT. Translation gives CASSSGWPNTEAFF.

The V and J genes are TRBV7-7 and TRBJ2-2; D possibly corresponds to TRBD1 (6 bases). The CDR3 runs to 15 residues. Germline V lookup: CDR1 SSHAT, CDR2 FNYEAQ (reference sequence). V was pared by 5 bases and J by 3 bases, with 13 bases between. The CDR3 DNA follows: TGTGCCAGCAGCCTTACGACAGGAGACACCGGGGAGCTGTTTTTT. Amino acid sequence: CASSLTTGDTGELFF.

V is TRBV6-5 and J is TRBJ1-1, with a tentative D call TRBD1 (6 bases). From germline, CDR1 is MNHEY and CDR2 SVGAGI. The CDR3 loop spans 13 amino acids. Trimming cost V 6 bases and J 1 base, with 9 bases left between them. CDR3 nucleotide sequence: TGTGCCAGCAGCCCGACAGGGAACACTGAAGCTTTCTTT. Protein: CASSPTGNTEAFF.

The CDR3: CASSSLYTGTEQFF. The CDR3 coding sequence is TGTGCCAGCAGCTCTCTCTATACCGGGACAGAGCAGTTCTTC. The chain recombines TRBV11-3 with TRBJ2-1; the D gene is possibly TRBD1 (6 bases). The V and J ends lost 4 bases and 10 bases respectively, with 17 bases between them. Germline CDR1 is SGHNT and CDR2 is YENEEA. The CDR3 length is 14 residues.